This TCR beta chain was recorded in a study of pediatric ulcerative colitis. Study-level information: Disease was pancolitis in about 7 and left-sided in two, histology-confirmed.

Some clones are missing from TCRdb's copy, which holds only in-frame ones; the method was immunoSEQ multiplex PCR. The sample includes about 22,000 clones, about three quarters of them seen just once. During colonoscopy, one to two rectal pinch biopsies were collected. Whole-study findings and limits: This repertoire reflects total lymphocytes rather than subpopulations like regulatory T cells. Rectal repertoires separated controls, mild-moderate and acute severe colitis. Two rectal clonotypes were found only in ulcerative colitis patients, all of them.

In this sample, this clone turned up once. Its antigen is not known. The CDR3 is 11 amino acids. The V gene lost 4 bases and the J gene lost 4 bases, with 7 bases spanning the gap. Germline-derived CDR1 and CDR2 are SQVTM and ANQGSEA. Material for sequencing was gut tissue. The chain recombines TRBV29-1 with TRBJ1-2; D not resolved. This TCR was sampled from a boy aged 5-17 years with severe ulcerative colitis. CDR3 DNA sequence: TGCAGCGTTGGGCCCTCCTATGGCTACACCTTC. It yields the protein CSVGPSYGYTF. The variable domain in full, with the rest retrieved from reference TRBV29-1 and TRBJ1-2, is SAVISQKPSRDICQRGTSLTIQCQVDSQVTMMFWYRQQPGQSLTLIATANQGSEATYESGFVIDKFPISRPNLTFSTLTVSNMSPEDSSIYLCSVGPSYGYTFGSGTRLTVV.